This T cell receptor (beta chain) was identified in a study of blood T cell repertoires in COVID-19. Study overall: Acute and convalescent COVID-19 samples came from the United States, Italy and Spain.

TCRdb's copy holds only in-frame clones and misses some; the assay was immunoSEQ multiplex PCR. The sample includes 150,000 to 200,000 clones, around 83% seen only once; the top ten take about 3.5%. Losses at the gene ends were 5 bases for V and 2 bases for J; bases not matched to a gene: 2. CDR3 length: 13 residues. The study drew participants aged about 18 to 90 years from approximately 23 US areas. This clonotype originated in a woman aged 50 to 65 in a cohort exposed to, infected with or recovered from COVID-19 (not recorded which). The gene calls are TRBV12-3 or TRBV12-4 and TRBJ1-2; 7 nucleotides agree with TRBD1. The specimen was PBMCs or T cells enriched from blood (not recorded which). The CDR3 DNA reads TGTGCCAGCAGTACAGGGGACAACTATGGCTACACCTTC. Encoded protein: CASSTGDNYGYTF.